This T cell receptor (beta chain) was identified during a study of shared clonotypes between healthy human individuals. The J segment lost 7 bases and the V segment lost 6 bases, leaving 12 bases of the junction unmatched. Germline-derived CDR1 and CDR2 are SGHVS and FQNEAQ. This CDR3 region has 15 residues. In its sample, this clone was seen a few times. Data came from immunoSEQ multiplex PCR; TCRdb stores just in-frame clones and leaves some out. Among under 80,000 clones listed, over 55% were seen once. The receptor's source is a man aged 25 to 40 in good health. The sample consisted of memory CD8+ T cells sorted from blood. Specified subset: CD45RO+ cells pooled with CCR7-negative TemRA cells. V and J are TRBV7-8 and TRBJ2-1; 7 bases match TRBD2. The CDR3 DNA reads as TGTGCCAGCAGTCCACCGGACGCGGGAGCTAATGAGCAGTTCTTC. Its protein product is CASSPPDAGANEQFF. The variable domain in full, with the rest retrieved from reference TRBV7-8 and TRBJ2-1, is GAGVSQSPRYKVAKRGQDVALRCDPISGHVSLFWYQQALGQGPEFLTYFQNEAQLDKSGLPSDRFFAERPEGSVSTLKIQRTQQEDSAVYLCASSPPDAGANEQFFGPGTRLTVL.